This T cell receptor beta chain was identified in a study of tumor and adjacent non-tumor tissue in lung cancer. The overall study: Patients comprised eleven to twelve adenocarcinoma, a couple of squamous cell carcinoma and 1 small cell lung cancer. Each sample yielded about 4.17 million productive TCRbeta reads on average.

RNA was extracted from bulk tissue without any cell sorting. This non-tumor lung sample came from over 3 cm beyond the tumor edge. Newly diagnosed lung cancer patients had thoracic surgery in China, August–November 2014, without prior chemotherapy. Regarding this clonotype: This sequence may be a read error, since a much larger clone differs from it by one base.

Three rounds of nested PCR, following a modified ARM-PCR protocol, produced the TCRbeta library. TCRdb reanalysed the multiplex PCR reads using MiXCR and keeps one entry per CDR3 protein. The sample lists over 80,000 distinct CDR3 sequences, 76% occurring once. The CDR3 loop spans 11 amino acids. Germline CDR1 and CDR2: DFQATT and SNEGSKA (reference sequence). The receptor was derived from a woman between 50 and 59 years old with non-small cell lung cancer. Specimen: distant non-tumor lung tissue. The chain links TRBV20-1 to TRBJ2-7, with D possibly TRBD1 on 6 matching bases. CDR3 region: CRARDNYEQYF. In DNA form, the CDR3 reads TGCAGAGCCCGGGACAACTACGAGCAGTACTTC.